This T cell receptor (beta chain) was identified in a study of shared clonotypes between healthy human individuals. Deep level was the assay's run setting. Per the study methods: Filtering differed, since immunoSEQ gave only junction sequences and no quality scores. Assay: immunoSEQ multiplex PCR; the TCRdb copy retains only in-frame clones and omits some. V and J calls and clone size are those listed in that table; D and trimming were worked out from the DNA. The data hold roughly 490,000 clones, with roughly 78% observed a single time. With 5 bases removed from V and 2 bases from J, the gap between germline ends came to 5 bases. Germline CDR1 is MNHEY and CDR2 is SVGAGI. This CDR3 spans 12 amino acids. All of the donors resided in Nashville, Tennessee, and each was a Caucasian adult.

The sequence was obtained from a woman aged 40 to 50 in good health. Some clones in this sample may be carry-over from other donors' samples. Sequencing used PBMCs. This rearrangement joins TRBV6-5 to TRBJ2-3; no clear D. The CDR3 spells CASSAATDTQYF. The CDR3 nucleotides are TGTGCCAGCAGTGCCGCCACAGATACGCAGTATTTT.